These 29 T cell receptor beta chains came from one sample sequenced in a study of memory CD4+ T cells and cytomegalovirus serostatus. The sort gate was single viable CD3+CD4+CD8-CD45RO+ cells for memory CD4+ T cells. Profiled with immunoSEQ multiplex PCR; TCRdb holds only in-frame clones, not every one. The sample records about 52,000 clones, about four fifths being singletons. The material sequenced was memory CD4+ T cells from blood. The receptor source for this set is an adult in good health and CMV-seropositive.

For this clone: This specimen includes other DNA sequences encoding the same CDR3. The chain is built from TRBV25-1 and TRBJ2-7; 7 nucleotides agree with TRBD2. V gave up 4 bases and J gave up 4 bases; unmatched junction bases: 1. The CDR3 sequence is 12 residues long. Germline-derived CDR1 and CDR2 are MGHDK and SYGVNS. The CDR3 here is CASSGGGYEQYF. The CDR3 DNA is TGTGCCAGCAGTGGGGGGGGTTACGAGCAGTACTTC.

The chain uses TRBV10-3 and TRBJ2-2, with 9 bases aligning to TRBD2. Germline V gives CDR1 ENHRY, CDR2 SYGVKD. The ends lost 10 bases at V and 0 bases at J; junction bases unmatched: 12. This CDR3 contains 17 residues. The CDR3 is CATGRSSGDANTGELFF. The CDR3 bases are TGTGCCACGGGCCGTTCTAGCGGGGATGCGAACACCGGGGAGCTGTTTTTT.

This clone was picked up one time. J is TRBJ1-1 and V is TRBV7-2; possible D gene TRBD1, 6 bases. V dropped 5 bases and J dropped 4 bases, with 11 bases sitting between them. Germline CDR1 SGHTA, CDR2 FQGNSA. The CDR3 totals 13 residues. The CDR3 sequence is CASSPRGGTEAFF. As DNA, the CDR3 is TGTGCCAGCAGCCCGAGGGGGGGCACTGAAGCTTTCTTT.

This chain connects TRBV18 to TRBJ1-2, with a possible D match to TRBD1 (6 bases). Germline lookup yields CDR1 KGHSH and CDR2 LQKENI. The germline V and J ends were trimmed by 3 bases and 6 bases, with 20 bases remaining between them. This CDR3 comprises 16 residues. The CDR3 region has the DNA TGTGCCAGCTCACCGGTAGAACAGGGAAATCGCGATGGCTACACCTTC. This translates into CASSPVEQGNRDGYTF.

V usage is TRBV5-4 and J usage is TRBJ2-4; tentatively, D is TRBD1 or TRBD2 (7 bases each). The CDR3 contains 14 residues. Germline V gives CDR1 SGHNT, CDR2 YYREEE (reference sequence). Trimming took 4 bases from V and 5 from J, leaving 13 bases between them. The CDR3 here is CASSPTGRENIQYF. The DNA for the CDR3 is TGTGCCAGCAGCCCGACAGGGAGGGAAAACATTCAGTACTTC.

V is TRBV6-5 and J is TRBJ1-3; D remains unclear. Germline V gene lookup returns CDR1 MNHEY and CDR2 SVGAGI. CDR3 size: 15 residues. V lost 7 bases, J lost 0 bases, and 13 bases lay in between. In DNA form, the CDR3 reads TGTGCCAGCACTCGGGCCTGGAACTCTGGAAACACCATATATTTT. This sequence encodes CASTRAWNSGNTIYF.

The chain uses TRBV2 and TRBJ1-4; 7 bases map to TRBD1. The CDR3 spans 15 residues. Germline lookup yields CDR1 SNHLY and CDR2 FYNNEI. The ends lost 6 bases at V and 8 bases at J; junction bases unmatched: 12. As DNA, the CDR3 is TGTGCCAGCAGCCAACAACAGGGGACCAGGGAAAAACTGTTTTTT. Encoded protein: CASSQQQGTREKLFF.

The chain recombines TRBV4-3 with TRBJ2-1; 9 positions agree with TRBD1. This CDR3 is built from 15 residues. The J segment lost 8 bases and the V segment lost 5 bases, leaving 10 bases of the junction unmatched. Germline values: CDR1 LGHNA, CDR2 YSLEER. CDR3 amino acids: CASSIRDRASDEQFF. CDR3 DNA sequence: TGCGCCAGCAGCATCCGGGACAGGGCCTCCGATGAGCAGTTCTTC.

The V and J genes are TRBV25-1 and TRBJ1-2; 7 positions agree with TRBD1. The germline V gene encodes CDR1 MGHDK and CDR2 SYGVNS. There are 15 residues in the CDR3. V lost 4 bases, J lost 3 bases, and 8 bases stayed unmatched. CDR3 residues: CASSARQGADYGYTF. CDR3 bases: TGTGCCAGCAGTGCCCGACAGGGTGCGGACTATGGCTACACCTTC.

The V and J genes are TRBV4-3 and TRBJ1-2, with 9 nucleotides matching TRBD1. CDR3 length equals 16 residues. Germline V gene sequence: CDR1 LGHNA, CDR2 YSLEER. Trimming at V came to 5 bases and at J to 8 bases, leaving 15 bases not matched to a gene. The CDR3 nucleotides are TGCGCCAGCAGCAGTCTCGGAACAGGGGGCATCCAGGGCTACACCTTC. Translating it yields CASSSLGTGGIQGYTF.

This CDR3 reads CATSHRGSGRARETQYF. CDR3 DNA sequence: TGTGCCACCAGCCACCGGGGGAGCGGGAGGGCCCGAGAGACCCAGTACTTC. The rearrangement uses TRBV15 and TRBJ2-5, with TRBD2 matching over 10 bases. The CDR3 has 17 residues. Losses at the gene ends were 5 bases for V and 4 bases for J; bases not matched to a gene: 13. Germline CDR1 is LNHNV and CDR2 is YYDKDF (reference sequence). The full variable domain, completed using reference TRBV15 and TRBJ2-5, is DAMVIQNPRYQVTQFGKPVTLSCSQTLNHNVMYWYQQKSSQAPKLLFHYYDKDFNNEADTPDNFQSRRPNTSFCFLDIRSPGLGDTAMYLCATSHRGSGRARETQYFGPGTRLLVL.

V is TRBV5-8 and J is TRBJ2-7; 9 bases match TRBD1. CDR3 length equals 15 residues. Germline CDR1 and CDR2: SGHTS and YDEGEE. Trimming cost V 9 bases and J 3 bases; bases outside gene matches: 13. This chain's CDR3 is CATSRTGTGFYEQYF. CDR3 nucleotide sequence: TGTGCCACCTCGCGAACCGGGACAGGGTTCTACGAGCAGTACTTC.

The chain uses TRBV7-2 and TRBJ1-5, with 7 bases that match TRBD1. CDR1 and CDR2 (germline): SGHTA, FQGNSA. The junction had 5 bases not matched to a gene; V was cut back by 2 bases and J by 7 bases. The length of the CDR3 is 14 residues. The CDR3 loop is CASSLITGDQPQHF. The CDR3 region has the DNA TGTGCCAGCAGCTTAATTACAGGGGACCAGCCCCAGCATTTT. The entire variable domain, with the rest obtained from reference TRBV7-2 and TRBJ1-5, is as follows: GAGVSQSPSNKVTEKGKDVELRCDPISGHTALYWYRQSLGQGLEFLIYFQGNSAPDKSGLPSDRFSAERTGGSVSTLTIQRTQQEDSAVYLCASSLITGDQPQHFGDGTRLSIL.

The rearrangement uses TRBV5-4 and TRBJ1-2, with 8 nucleotides matching TRBD1. After removal of 4 bases from V and 4 bases from J, the junction contained 9 bases not matched to a gene. Germline V lookup: CDR1 SGHNT, CDR2 YYREEE (reference sequence). The CDR3 runs to 15 residues. CDR3 coding DNA: TGTGCCAGCAGCCCCGGACAGGGAAAGAGCTATGGCTACACCTTC. Translated, it gives CASSPGQGKSYGYTF.

The V call is TRBV14, the J call TRBJ1-6, with 10 positions matching TRBD1. Per germline, CDR1 SGHDN and CDR2 FVKESK. This CDR3 has 21 residues. Trimming took 2 bases from V and 0 from J; bases not matched to a gene: 13. For the CDR3, the DNA is TGTGCCAGCAGCCAAAGAGGTCCGACAGGGGGCCAAAGCTCCTATAATTCACCCCTCCACTTT. This gives the protein CASSQRGPTGGQSSYNSPLHF. The full variable domain, completed using reference TRBV14 and TRBJ1-6, is EAGVTQFPSHSVIEKGQTVTLRCDPISGHDNLYWYRRVMGKEIKFLLHFVKESKQDESGMPNNRFLAERTGGTYSTLKVQPAELEDSGVYFCASSQRGPTGGQSSYNSPLHFGNGTRLTVT.

The chain recombines TRBV18 with TRBJ2-1; 9 bases match TRBD1. Germline trimming cut 2 bases from V and 15 bases from J; bases unmatched to any gene: 14. Germline V lookup: CDR1 KGHSH, CDR2 LQKENI. The CDR3 has 15 amino acids. For the CDR3, the DNA is TGTGCCAGCTCACCAGGCGGGACAGGGCATTCGGGACCGTTCTTC. This gives the protein CASSPGGTGHSGPFF.

This chain uses TRBV7-2 with TRBJ1-1; the match to TRBD1 covers 8 bases. From germline, CDR1 is SGHTA and CDR2 FQGNSA. The V and J ends lost 5 bases and 1 base, in that order; junction bases with no gene match: 3. There are 14 residues in the CDR3. The CDR3 reads CASSRTGRNTEAFF. As DNA, the CDR3 is TGTGCCAGCAGCCGGACAGGGAGGAACACTGAAGCTTTCTTT.

The V and J genes are TRBV29-1 and TRBJ2-1, with D possibly TRBD2 on 6 matching bases. The length of the CDR3 is 14 residues. The germline CDR1 and CDR2 sequences are SQVTM and ANQGSEA. V was pared by 7 bases and J by 8 bases, with 21 bases between. Here the CDR3 reads CSAQGGSGADEQFF. The CDR3 DNA sequence: TGCAGCGCACAAGGAGGGTCCGGAGCGGATGAGCAGTTCTTC.

The chain recombines TRBV5-1 with TRBJ1-2; 7 bases align to TRBD1. Losses at the gene ends were 2 bases for V and 5 bases for J; bases not matched to a gene: 6. Germline CDR1 SGHRS, CDR2 YFSETQ. The CDR3 has 14 residues. The CDR3 DNA reads TGCGCCAGCAGCTTAGAGGGGGCCATATATGGCTACACCTTC. Its protein product is CASSLEGAIYGYTF.

The rearrangement links TRBV2 to TRBJ1-1; 8 bases align to TRBD1. The trim removed 11 bases at V and 4 bases at J, leaving 9 bases unmatched. The CDR3 loop spans 13 amino acids. Per germline, CDR1 SNHLY and CDR2 FYNNEI. CDR3 sequence: CADGQGRGTEAFF. In DNA, the CDR3 is TGTGCCGACGGACAGGGTCGGGGCACTGAAGCTTTCTTT.

The chain recombines TRBV6-5 with TRBJ1-2, with 8 nucleotides matching TRBD1. With V trimmed by 6 bases and J by 4 bases, 7 bases remained unmatched. The germline gives CDR1 MNHEY, CDR2 SVGAGI. The CDR3 loop spans 14 amino acids. CDR3 sequence reads: CASSPAGTGYGYTF. The CDR3 DNA sequence: TGTGCCAGCAGCCCTGCGGGGACAGGCTATGGCTACACCTTC.

V gene TRBV19 combines with J gene TRBJ1-3; 7 bases line up with TRBD1. J was trimmed by 5 bases and V by 10 bases; bases with no gene match: 5. This CDR3 is built from 12 residues. From germline, CDR1 is LNHDA and CDR2 SQIVND (reference sequence). DNA of the CDR3: TGTGCCACCGTGGACAGGAGAAACACCATATATTTT. Translated: CATVDRRNTIYF.

The chain combines TRBV30 with TRBJ1-2; D is perhaps TRBD1 (6 bases). CDR1 GTSNPN and CDR2 SVGIG come from the germline V gene (reference sequence). The V end lost 5 bases, the J end lost 9 bases, and 16 bases lay between the germline ends. The CDR3 has 12 amino acids. CDR3 sequence: CAWAGGHLRYTF. In DNA, the CDR3 is TGTGCCTGGGCCGGGGGCCACCTACGCTACACCTTC.

CDR3 protein: CASSQDRGQGKRNQPQHF. CDR3 nucleotides: TGTGCCAGCAGCCAAGATCGAGGACAGGGGAAGCGCAATCAGCCCCAGCATTTT. The V and J genes are TRBV4-2 and TRBJ1-5; 9 nucleotides line up with TRBD1. After removal of 0 bases from V and 2 bases from J, the junction contained 8 bases not matched to a gene. Germline V gene sequence: CDR1 LGHNA, CDR2 YNFKEQ. CDR3 length: 18 residues.

This clone has just one count. The chain has TRBV6-6 and TRBJ1-2; TRBD1 might be the D (5 bases). Germline CDR1 reads MNHNY; CDR2 reads SVGAGI (reference sequence). Trimming left V 5 bases short and J 8 bases short, with 24 bases between. The CDR3 contains 16 residues. CDR3 DNA sequence: TGTGCCAGCAGTCTACCAGGCGCGACAGCCCAGGGCGGCTACACCTTC. Translating it yields CASSLPGATAQGGYTF.

V is TRBV15 and J is TRBJ1-2; 8 bases are shared with TRBD1. The CDR3 totals 11 residues. V lost 8 bases, J lost 4 bases, and 0 bases stayed unmatched. Per the germline V gene, CDR1 is LNHNV and CDR2 is YYDKDF (reference sequence). In DNA form, the CDR3 reads TGTGCCACCGGGACAGGCTATGGCTACACCTTC. Amino acid sequence: CATGTGYGYTF. Supplemented by reference TRBV15 and TRBJ1-2, the full variable domain reads DAMVIQNPRYQVTQFGKPVTLSCSQTLNHNVMYWYQQKSSQAPKLLFHYYDKDFNNEADTPDNFQSRRPNTSFCFLDIRSPGLGDTAMYLCATGTGYGYTFGSGTRLTVV.

This clone was seen a single time. V usage is TRBV28 and J usage is TRBJ1-1; no reliable D call. The CDR3 runs to 12 residues. CDR1 is MDHEN and CDR2 is SYDVKM in the germline V gene. Trimming stripped 3 bases from V and 4 bases from J, with 6 bases between. This CDR3 reads CASSFGITEAFF. DNA for the CDR3: TGTGCCAGCAGTTTTGGTATCACTGAAGCTTTCTTT.

The chain has TRBV14 and TRBJ1-2; D is ambiguous. The length of the CDR3 is 14 residues. Germline loops: CDR1 SGHDN, CDR2 FVKESK. V was cut by 4 bases and J by 0 bases, with 9 bases left in between. The CDR3 sequence is CASSRGVANYGYTF. The CDR3, as DNA: TGTGCCAGCAGCCGAGGCGTAGCTAACTATGGCTACACCTTC.

The chain recombines TRBV11-3 with TRBJ2-5; 8 nucleotides match TRBD2. The germline V gene encodes CDR1 SGHNT and CDR2 YENEEA. The length of the CDR3 is 15 residues. Trimming removed 2 bases from V and 4 bases from J; junction bases left unmatched: 6. CDR3 region: CASSLKAGGSETQYF. The CDR3 coding sequence is TGTGCCAGCAGCTTAAAGGCGGGGGGATCAGAGACCCAGTACTTC.